The 24 T cell receptor beta chains below were found in one sample sequenced in a study of blood T cell repertoires in COVID-19. Clones were sequenced by immunoSEQ multiplex PCR, and TCRdb holds only the in-frame ones, with some missing. The sample has under 150,000 clones; about four fifths are singletons. The specimen sequenced was peripheral blood. These receptors were obtained from a woman older than 75 in a cohort sampled during active or convalescent COVID-19.

This chain connects TRBV5-1 to TRBJ2-1, with D maybe TRBD2 (6 bases). Between the trimmed V and J ends, which lost 5 bases and 4 bases, there was a span of 19 bases. The CDR3 contains 16 residues. Germline CDR1 is SGHRS and CDR2 is YFSETQ. Written as DNA, the CDR3 is TGCGCCAGCAGACCGGAGATGGCAGGGAGGTACAATGAGCAGTTCTTC. This codes for CASRPEMAGRYNEQFF.

V gene TRBV7-2 combines with J gene TRBJ1-2, with no clear D. This CDR3 is built from 14 residues. V lost 5 bases and J 3 bases, leaving 13 bases between the germline ends. Germline loops: CDR1 SGHTA, CDR2 FQGNSA. The CDR3 DNA is TGTGCCAGCAGCCGGACGGGATACGACTATGGCTACACCTTC. This gives the protein CASSRTGYDYGYTF. The full variable domain, its missing parts supplied by reference TRBV7-2 and TRBJ1-2, is GAGVSQSPSNKVTEKGKDVELRCDPISGHTALYWYRQSLGQGLEFLIYFQGNSAPDKSGLPSDRFSAERTGGSVSTLTIQRTQQEDSAVYLCASSRTGYDYGYTFGSGTRLTVV.

The chain carries TRBV2 and TRBJ1-2, with D possibly matching TRBD1 (6 bases). Germline CDR1 and CDR2: SNHLY and FYNNEI. With 7 bases removed from V and 5 bases from J, the gap between germline ends came to 20 bases. The CDR3 spans 15 residues. CDR3 region: CASITGGFEAYGYTF. The CDR3 bases are TGTGCCAGCATTACGGGGGGCTTCGAGGCATATGGCTACACCTTC.

This chain links TRBV6-5 with TRBJ1-2; D not certain. Germline CDR1 MNHEY, CDR2 SVGAGI. V shed 3 bases and J shed 8 bases, with 16 bases lying between them. The CDR3 length is 14 residues. The CDR3 region is CASSYSPLPRGYTF. CDR3 sequence (DNA): TGTGCCAGCAGTTATAGTCCCCTGCCTCGAGGCTACACCTTC.

The chain links TRBV29-1 to TRBJ2-7, with D uncertain. Trimming removed 4 bases from V and 3 bases from J, with 13 bases in between. The CDR3 loop spans 13 amino acids. Germline V gene sequence: CDR1 SQVTM, CDR2 ANQGSEA. The CDR3 nucleotides are TGCAGCGTTGGTCGACAACACGGCTACGAGCAGTACTTC. It translates to CSVGRQHGYEQYF.

This clone showed up just once. The chain is built from TRBV30 and TRBJ1-2, with TRBD1 identical over 8 bases. The CDR3 sequence is 15 residues long. V was pared by 5 bases and J by 5 bases, with 13 bases of the junction left unmatched. Germline-derived CDR1 and CDR2 are GTSNPN and SVGIG (reference sequence). CDR3 loop: CAWDSRDRRLYGYTF. For the CDR3, the DNA is TGTGCCTGGGATTCTCGGGACAGGAGACTTTATGGCTACACCTTC.

The genes are TRBV12-5 and TRBJ2-2, with 9 bases that match TRBD2. V lost 3 bases, J lost 6 bases, and 8 bases stayed unmatched. This CDR3 has 16 residues. CDR1 and CDR2 from the germline V gene are LGHNT and FRNRAP. The CDR3 protein is CASGFTGTSYSGELFF. CDR3 nucleotide sequence: TGTGCTAGTGGTTTCACCGGGACTAGCTATTCCGGGGAGCTGTTTTTT.

The chain recombines TRBV28 with TRBJ1-2; the match to TRBD1 covers 7 bases. There are 13 residues in the CDR3. Germline V gives CDR1 MDHEN, CDR2 SYDVKM. V was pared by 6 bases and J by 6 bases, with 7 bases of the junction left unmatched. CDR3 bases: TGTGCCAGCAGACCAACAGGGGACGATGGCTACACCTTC. Amino acids: CASRPTGDDGYTF.

The chain has TRBV7-6 and TRBJ2-7; 8 nucleotides agree with TRBD2. Looked up from germline, CDR1 is SGHVS and CDR2 is FNYEAQ. V shed 5 bases, J shed 10 bases, and the junction held 4 bases outside the gene matches. The CDR3 has 11 amino acids. Here the CDR3 DNA reads TGTGCCAGCAGCCTTAGCGGGGAACAGTACTTC. It translates to CASSLSGEQYF.

The J gene is TRBJ2-1, the V gene TRBV18; 11 nucleotides match TRBD2. Germline-derived CDR1 and CDR2 are KGHSH and LQKENI. V was pared by 1 base and J by 4 bases, with 3 bases of the junction left unmatched. CDR3 length equals 16 residues. CDR3 DNA: TGTGCCAGCTCACCACGACCTAGCGGGGGGTACAATGAGCAGTTCTTC. Its protein is CASSPRPSGGYNEQFF.

The chain has TRBV27 and TRBJ1-5; 7 bases line up with TRBD1. Germline V gene sequence: CDR1 MNHEY, CDR2 SMNVEV (reference sequence). CDR3 length: 15 residues. J lost 7 bases, V lost 2 bases, and 8 bases had no gene match. The CDR3 loop is CASSLTGQAEQPQHF. Here the CDR3 DNA reads TGTGCCAGCAGTTTAACCGGACAGGCGGAACAGCCCCAGCATTTT.

This chain uses TRBV7-6 with TRBJ2-3, with D perhaps TRBD2 (5 bases). Germline V CDR1 and CDR2: SGHVS, FNYEAQ. The CDR3 contains 18 residues. Trimming pared 1 base from V and 0 bases from J, leaving 17 bases between. Here the CDR3 reads CASSLEAAARTSTDTQYF. DNA for the CDR3: TGTGCCAGCAGCTTAGAGGCGGCAGCGCGGACTAGCACAGATACGCAGTATTTT.

The V and J genes are TRBV7-2 and TRBJ2-1, with D possibly TRBD1 on 6 matching bases. The length of the CDR3 is 14 residues. Looked up from germline, CDR1 is SGHTA and CDR2 is FQGNSA. V lost 2 bases to trimming and J lost 14 bases, with 19 bases between them. For the CDR3, the DNA is TGTGCCAGCAGCTTACCTAACCCCTGGGGGCAGAAGTTCTTC. It encodes CASSLPNPWGQKFF.

V usage is TRBV30 and J usage is TRBJ2-7; tentative D call: TRBD2 (6 bases). The CDR3 length is 11 residues. Per the germline V gene, CDR1 is GTSNPN and CDR2 is SVGIG (reference sequence). The V and J ends lost 3 bases and 9 bases respectively, with 12 bases between them. The DNA for the CDR3 is TGTGCCTGGAGCTGGAGGGTAGTGCAGTACTTC. It translates to CAWSWRVVQYF.

The V gene is TRBV28, the J gene TRBJ1-1; D is undetermined. Trimming removed 6 bases at V and 1 base at J, with 12 bases between. CDR1 and CDR2 (germline): MDHEN, SYDVKM. There are 14 residues in the CDR3. CDR3 protein: CASSPMAGNTEAFF. CDR3 DNA sequence: TGTGCCAGCAGCCCCATGGCTGGGAACACTGAAGCTTTCTTT.

This clone was recorded many times. The chain has TRBV7-9 and TRBJ2-3; possibly TRBD1 for D (6 bases). The CDR3 totals 15 residues. Germline V gene data show CDR1 as SEHNR and CDR2 as FQNEAQ (reference sequence). Trimming pared 0 bases from V and 0 bases from J, leaving 7 bases between. This CDR3 is CASSLAQGSTDTQYF. CDR3 coding DNA: TGTGCCAGCAGCTTAGCTCAGGGGAGCACAGATACGCAGTATTTT.

The chain recombines TRBV7-2 with TRBJ2-3; D ambiguous. This CDR3 has 14 amino acids. The germline gives CDR1 SGHTA, CDR2 FQGNSA. Trimming stripped 7 bases from V and 4 bases from J, with 15 bases between. CDR3 loop: CASKVLTGADTQYF. The CDR3 DNA is TGTGCCAGCAAGGTGCTCACCGGAGCAGATACGCAGTATTTT. The variable domain in full, completed from reference TRBV7-2 and TRBJ2-3, reads GAGVSQSPSNKVTEKGKDVELRCDPISGHTALYWYRQSLGQGLEFLIYFQGNSAPDKSGLPSDRFSAERTGGSVSTLTIQRTQQEDSAVYLCASKVLTGADTQYFGPGTRLTVL.

The CDR3 region is CASRETSGASSGTQYF. The CDR3 coding sequence is TGTGCCAGCAGGGAAACTAGCGGGGCCTCATCGGGGACGCAGTATTTT. The rearrangement uses TRBV3-1 (or the pseudogene TRBV3-2) and TRBJ2-3, with 10 bases matching TRBD2. The J segment lost 9 bases and the V segment lost 6 bases, leaving 15 bases of the junction unmatched. CDR1 and CDR2 (germline): LGHDT, YNNKEL (reference sequence). The length of the CDR3 is 16 residues.

The rearrangement links TRBV15 to TRBJ1-1, with TRBD1 matching over 7 bases. Germline values: CDR1 LNHNV, CDR2 YYDKDF (reference sequence). CDR3 size: 14 residues. V was pared by 4 bases and J by 7 bases, with 9 bases of the junction left unmatched. This CDR3 reads CATSITRGEDEAFF. In DNA form, the CDR3 reads TGTGCCACCAGCATCACCAGGGGGGAAGATGAAGCTTTCTTT.

This clone was found a few times. This chain uses TRBV7-9 with TRBJ1-3; D perhaps matches TRBD1 (5 bases). The ends were cut back, 5 bases at V and 2 bases at J, with 7 bases in the middle. Germline CDR1 SEHNR, CDR2 FQNEAQ (reference sequence). The CDR3 is made up of 13 amino acids. The CDR3 sequence: CASSQGAGNTIYF. In DNA, the CDR3 is TGTGCCAGCAGCCAAGGGGCTGGAAACACCATATATTTT.

CDR3 sequence (DNA): TGTGCCAGCAGCCTACTAGCGGGGGGGCGGTACGAGCAGTACTTC. Its translation: CASSLLAGGRYEQYF. The chain employs TRBV5-6 and TRBJ2-7; 13 bases line up with TRBD2. CDR1 and CDR2 from the germline V gene are SGHDT and YYEEEE. J gave up 4 bases and V 4 bases, and 5 bases lay outside the gene matches. The CDR3 totals 15 residues. Combining the CDR3 with reference TRBV5-6 and TRBJ2-7 gives the whole variable domain DAGVTQSPTHLIKTRGQQVTLRCSPKSGHDTVSWYQQALGQGPQFIFQYYEEEERQRGNFPDRFSGHQFPNYSSELNVNALLLGDSALYLCASSLLAGGRYEQYFGPGTRLTVT.

This chain connects TRBV28 to TRBJ1-5, with 10 bases identical to TRBD1. The CDR3 has 15 amino acids. Germline values: CDR1 MDHEN, CDR2 SYDVKM. J gave up 10 bases and V 2 bases, and 8 bases lay outside the gene matches. The CDR3 DNA is TGTGCCAGCAGTTTACCTCGACAGGGGGCCGGACCCCAGCATTTT. Amino acids: CASSLPRQGAGPQHF.

The V gene is TRBV7-2, the J gene TRBJ2-3, with 7 bases identical to TRBD1. Germline loops: CDR1 SGHTA, CDR2 FQGNSA. This CDR3 contains 14 residues. The V and J ends lost 6 bases and 4 bases, in that order; junction bases with no gene match: 7. The CDR3 protein is CASRRGTAPDTQYF. The CDR3 coding sequence is TGTGCCAGCAGACGAGGGACAGCTCCAGATACGCAGTATTTT.

The count of this clone is one. The rearrangement links TRBV9 to TRBJ1-2; no clear D. CDR3 length: 16 amino acids. Germline CDR1 SGDLS, CDR2 YYNGEE. Trimming cost V 0 bases and J 2 bases, with 14 bases left between them. DNA of the CDR3: TGTGCCAGCAGCGTAGGAGCCGGGAAGGCGAACTATGGCTACACCTTC. Amino acid sequence: CASSVGAGKANYGYTF.